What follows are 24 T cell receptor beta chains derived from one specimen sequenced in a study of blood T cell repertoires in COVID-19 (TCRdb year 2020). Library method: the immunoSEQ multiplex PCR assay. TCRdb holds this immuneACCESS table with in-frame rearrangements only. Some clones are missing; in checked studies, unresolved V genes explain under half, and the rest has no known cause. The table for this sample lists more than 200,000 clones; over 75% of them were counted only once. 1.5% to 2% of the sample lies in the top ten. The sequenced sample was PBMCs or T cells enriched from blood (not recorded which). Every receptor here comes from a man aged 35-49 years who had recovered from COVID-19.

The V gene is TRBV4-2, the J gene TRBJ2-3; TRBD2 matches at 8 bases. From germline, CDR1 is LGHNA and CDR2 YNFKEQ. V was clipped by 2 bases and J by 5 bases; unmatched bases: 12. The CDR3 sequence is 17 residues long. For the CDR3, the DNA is TGTGCCAGCAGCCAACGCTTGTCGGGGGGGGCCCAAGATACGCAGTATTTT. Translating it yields CASSQRLSGGAQDTQYF.

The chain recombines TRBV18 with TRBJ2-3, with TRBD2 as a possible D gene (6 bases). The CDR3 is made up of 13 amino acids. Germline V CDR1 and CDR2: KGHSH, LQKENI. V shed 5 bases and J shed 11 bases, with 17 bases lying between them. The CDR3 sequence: CASSASGGRGQYF. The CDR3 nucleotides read TGTGCCAGCTCAGCTTCAGGAGGGCGAGGGCAGTATTTT.

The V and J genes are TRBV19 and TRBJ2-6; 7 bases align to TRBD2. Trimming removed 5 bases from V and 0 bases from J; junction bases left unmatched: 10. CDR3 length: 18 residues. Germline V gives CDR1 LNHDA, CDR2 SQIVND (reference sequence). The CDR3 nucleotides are TGTGCCAGTAGTCTAGTAGCCGGGGGGTCCTCTGGGGCCAACGTCCTGACTTTC. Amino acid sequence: CASSLVAGGSSGANVLTF. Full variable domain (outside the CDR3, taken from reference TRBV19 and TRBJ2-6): DGGITQSPKYLFRKEGQNVTLSCEQNLNHDAMYWYRQDPGQGLRLIYYSQIVNDFQKGDIAEGYSVSREKKESFPLTVTSAQKNPTAFYLCASSLVAGGSSGANVLTFGAGSRLTVL.

The CDR3 sequence is CASSPYSGAEQFF. The CDR3 region has the DNA TGTGCCAGCAGCCCCTATAGCGGCGCTGAGCAGTTCTTC. J is TRBJ2-1 and V is TRBV5-4; D is possibly TRBD2 (6 bases). The CDR3 runs 13 residues. Trimming shortened V by 4 bases and J by 9 bases, and 14 bases separated the two germline ends. CDR1 and CDR2 (germline): SGHNT, YYREEE (reference sequence).

CDR3 sequence reads: CASSFLSGNQPQHF. Written as DNA, the CDR3 is TGTGCCAGCAGTTTTTTATCAGGGAATCAGCCCCAGCATTTT. The chain joins TRBV27 to TRBJ1-5, with a tentative D call TRBD1 (5 bases). The V gene's germline CDR1 is MNHEY and CDR2 SMNVEV (reference sequence). Trimming took 3 bases from V and 4 from J, leaving 10 bases between them. The CDR3 runs 14 residues.

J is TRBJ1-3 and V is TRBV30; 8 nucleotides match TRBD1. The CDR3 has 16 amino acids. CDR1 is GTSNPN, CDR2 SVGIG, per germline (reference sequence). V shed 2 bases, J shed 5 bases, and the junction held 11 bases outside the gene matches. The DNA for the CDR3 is TGTGCCTGGAGTATCACTCGGACAGGGCGAAGAAACACCATATATTTT. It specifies CAWSITRTGRRNTIYF. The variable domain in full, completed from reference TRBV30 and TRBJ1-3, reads SQTIHQWPATLVQPVGSPLSLECTVEGTSNPNLYWYRQAAGRGLQLLFYSVGIGQISSEVPQNLSASRPQDRQFILSSKKLLLSDSGFYLCAWSITRTGRRNTIYFGEGSWLTVV.

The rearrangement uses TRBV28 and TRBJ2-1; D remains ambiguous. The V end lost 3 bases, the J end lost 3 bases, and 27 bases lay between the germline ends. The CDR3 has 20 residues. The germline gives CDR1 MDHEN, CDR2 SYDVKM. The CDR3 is CASSLFGFGYTTRNYNEQFF. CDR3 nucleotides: TGTGCCAGCAGTTTGTTCGGGTTTGGGTATACTACTCGGAACTACAATGAGCAGTTCTTC.

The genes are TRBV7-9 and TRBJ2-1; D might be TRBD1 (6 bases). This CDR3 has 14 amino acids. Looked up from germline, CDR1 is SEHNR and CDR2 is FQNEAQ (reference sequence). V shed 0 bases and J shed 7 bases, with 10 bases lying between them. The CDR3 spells CASSLAQGWNEQFF. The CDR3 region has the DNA TGTGCCAGCAGCTTAGCCCAGGGGTGGAATGAGCAGTTCTTC.

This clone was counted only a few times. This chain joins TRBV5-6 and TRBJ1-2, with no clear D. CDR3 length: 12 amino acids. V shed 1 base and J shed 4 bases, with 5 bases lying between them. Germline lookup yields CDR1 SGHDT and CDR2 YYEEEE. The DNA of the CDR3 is TGTGCCAGCAGCTTGCCCAGCTATGGCTACACCTTC. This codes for CASSLPSYGYTF.

CDR3 loop: CASGPSGVETQYF. DNA for the CDR3: TGTGCTAGTGGTCCTAGCGGGGTTGAGACCCAGTACTTC. The J gene is TRBJ2-5, the V gene TRBV12-5; 9 nucleotides line up with TRBD2. The CDR3 consists of 13 residues. V trimming: 5 bases; J trimming: 5 bases; junction bases outside the gene matches: 3. In germline, CDR1 is LGHNT, CDR2 FRNRAP.

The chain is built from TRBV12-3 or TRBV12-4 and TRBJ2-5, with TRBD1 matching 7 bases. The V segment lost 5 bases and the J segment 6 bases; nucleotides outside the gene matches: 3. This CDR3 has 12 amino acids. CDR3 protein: CASSNRGKTQYF. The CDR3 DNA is TGTGCCAGCAGTAACAGGGGAAAGACCCAGTACTTC.

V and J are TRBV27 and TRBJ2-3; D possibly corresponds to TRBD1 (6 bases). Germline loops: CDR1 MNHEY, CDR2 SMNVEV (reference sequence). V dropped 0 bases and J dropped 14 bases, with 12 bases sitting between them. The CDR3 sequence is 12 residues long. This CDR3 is CASSLSSGTLYF. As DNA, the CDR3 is TGTGCCAGCAGTTTATCATCGGGGACACTGTATTTT.

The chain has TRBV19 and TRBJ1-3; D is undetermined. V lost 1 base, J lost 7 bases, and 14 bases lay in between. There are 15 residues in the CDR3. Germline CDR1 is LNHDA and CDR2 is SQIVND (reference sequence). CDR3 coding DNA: TGTGCCAGTAGTATAGGAGGGTATTCGAGCAACACCATATATTTT. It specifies CASSIGGYSSNTIYF.

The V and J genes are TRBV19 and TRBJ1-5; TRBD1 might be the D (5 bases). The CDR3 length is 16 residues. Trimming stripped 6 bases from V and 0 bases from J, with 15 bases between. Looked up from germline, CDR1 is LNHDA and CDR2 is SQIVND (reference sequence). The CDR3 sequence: CASSPPTGYSNQPQHF. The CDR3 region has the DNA TGTGCCAGTAGCCCTCCCACAGGATATAGCAATCAGCCCCAGCATTTT.

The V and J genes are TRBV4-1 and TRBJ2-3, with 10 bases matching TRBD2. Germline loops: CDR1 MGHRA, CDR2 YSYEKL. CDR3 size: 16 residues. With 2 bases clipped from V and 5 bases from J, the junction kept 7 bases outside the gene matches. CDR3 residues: CASSQTSGGARDTQYF. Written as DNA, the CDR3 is TGCGCCAGCAGCCAAACAAGCGGGGGGGCCAGAGATACGCAGTATTTT.

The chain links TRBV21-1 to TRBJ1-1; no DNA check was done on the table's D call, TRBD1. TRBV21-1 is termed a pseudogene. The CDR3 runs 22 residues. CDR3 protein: CASSKGTKRRGTGGPMNTEAFF. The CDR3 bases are TGTGCCAGCAGCAAAGGGACTAAGAGGCGGGGGACAGGGGGCCCTATGAACACTGAAGCTTTCTTT.

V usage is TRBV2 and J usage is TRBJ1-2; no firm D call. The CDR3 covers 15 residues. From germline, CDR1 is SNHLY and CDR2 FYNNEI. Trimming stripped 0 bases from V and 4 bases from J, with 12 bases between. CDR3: CASSEARQTTYGYTF. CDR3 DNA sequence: TGTGCCAGCAGTGAAGCGCGGCAGACCACCTATGGCTACACCTTC.

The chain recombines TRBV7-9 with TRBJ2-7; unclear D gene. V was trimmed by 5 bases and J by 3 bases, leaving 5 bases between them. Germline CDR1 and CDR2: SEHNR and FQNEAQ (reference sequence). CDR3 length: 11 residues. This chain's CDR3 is CASSVSYEQYF. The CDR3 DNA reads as TGTGCCAGCAGCGTTAGCTACGAGCAGTACTTC. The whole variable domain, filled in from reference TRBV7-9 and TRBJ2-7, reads DTGVSQNPRHKITKRGQNVTFRCDPISEHNRLYWYRQTLGQGPEFLTYFQNEAQLEKSRLLSDRFSAERPKGSFSTLEIQRTEQGDSAMYLCASSVSYEQYFGPGTRLTVT.

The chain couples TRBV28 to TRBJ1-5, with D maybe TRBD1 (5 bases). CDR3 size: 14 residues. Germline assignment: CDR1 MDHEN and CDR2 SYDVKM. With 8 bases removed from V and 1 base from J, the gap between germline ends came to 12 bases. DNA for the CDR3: TGTGCCAGCTTCTCAGGGAAAAGCAATCAGCCCCAGCATTTT. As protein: CASFSGKSNQPQHF.

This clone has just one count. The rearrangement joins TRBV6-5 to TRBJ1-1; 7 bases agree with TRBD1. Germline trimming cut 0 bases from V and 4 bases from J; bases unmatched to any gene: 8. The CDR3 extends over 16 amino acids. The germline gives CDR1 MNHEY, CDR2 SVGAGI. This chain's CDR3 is CASSYSMTGSSTEAFF. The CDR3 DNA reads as TGTGCCAGCAGTTACTCCATGACAGGGTCCTCCACTGAAGCTTTCTTT.

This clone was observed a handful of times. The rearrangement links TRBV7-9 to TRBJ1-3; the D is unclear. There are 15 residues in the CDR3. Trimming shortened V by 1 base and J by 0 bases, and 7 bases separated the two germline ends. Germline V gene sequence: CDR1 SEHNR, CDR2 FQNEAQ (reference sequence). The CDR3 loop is CASSLEFSSGNTIYF. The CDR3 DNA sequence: TGTGCCAGCAGCTTAGAATTTAGCTCTGGAAACACCATATATTTT.

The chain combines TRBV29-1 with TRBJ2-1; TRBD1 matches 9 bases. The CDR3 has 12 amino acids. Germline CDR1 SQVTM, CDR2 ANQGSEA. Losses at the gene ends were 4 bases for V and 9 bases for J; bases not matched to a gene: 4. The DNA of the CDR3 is TGCAGCGTTGGGGGACAGGGTGGTGAGCAGTTCTTC. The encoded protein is CSVGGQGGEQFF.

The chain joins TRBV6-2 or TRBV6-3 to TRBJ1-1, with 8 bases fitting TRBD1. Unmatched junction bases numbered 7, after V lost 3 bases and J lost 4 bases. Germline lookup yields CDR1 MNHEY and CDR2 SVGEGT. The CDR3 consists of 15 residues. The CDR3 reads CASSYGQGAGTEAFF. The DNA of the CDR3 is TGTGCCAGCAGTTATGGTCAGGGGGCGGGCACTGAAGCTTTCTTT.

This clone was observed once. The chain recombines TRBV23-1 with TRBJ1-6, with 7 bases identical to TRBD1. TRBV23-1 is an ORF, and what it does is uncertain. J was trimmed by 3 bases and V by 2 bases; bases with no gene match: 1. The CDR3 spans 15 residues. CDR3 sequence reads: CASSQRDSYNSPLHF. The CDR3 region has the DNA TGCGCCAGCAGTCAACGGGACAGCTATAATTCACCCCTCCACTTT.